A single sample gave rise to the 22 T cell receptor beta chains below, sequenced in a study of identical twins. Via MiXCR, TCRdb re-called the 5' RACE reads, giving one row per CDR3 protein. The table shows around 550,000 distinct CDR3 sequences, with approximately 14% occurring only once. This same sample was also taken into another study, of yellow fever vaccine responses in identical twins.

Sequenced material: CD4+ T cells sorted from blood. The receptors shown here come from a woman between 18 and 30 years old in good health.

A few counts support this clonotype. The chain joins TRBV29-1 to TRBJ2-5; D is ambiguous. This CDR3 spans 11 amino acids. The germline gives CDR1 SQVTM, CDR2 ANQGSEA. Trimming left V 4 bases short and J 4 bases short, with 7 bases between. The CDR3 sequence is CSVVVGETQYF. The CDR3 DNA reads TGCAGCGTTGTGGTCGGAGAGACCCAGTACTTC.

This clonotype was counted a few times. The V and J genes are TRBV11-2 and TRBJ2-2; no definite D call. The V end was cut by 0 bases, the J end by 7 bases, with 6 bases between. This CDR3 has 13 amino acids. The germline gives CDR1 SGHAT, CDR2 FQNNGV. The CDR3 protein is CASSLDPYGELFF. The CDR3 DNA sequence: TGTGCCAGCAGCTTAGATCCTTACGGGGAGCTGTTTTTT.

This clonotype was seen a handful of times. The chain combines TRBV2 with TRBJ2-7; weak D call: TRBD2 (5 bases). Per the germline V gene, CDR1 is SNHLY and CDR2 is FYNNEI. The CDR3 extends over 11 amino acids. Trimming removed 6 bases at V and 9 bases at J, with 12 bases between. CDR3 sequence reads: CASSADSRQYF. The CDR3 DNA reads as TGTGCCAGCAGCGCGGACTCGAGGCAGTACTTC.

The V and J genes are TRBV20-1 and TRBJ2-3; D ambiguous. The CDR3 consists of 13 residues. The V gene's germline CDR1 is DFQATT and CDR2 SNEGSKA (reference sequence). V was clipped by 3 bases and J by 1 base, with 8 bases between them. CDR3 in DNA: TGCAGTGCTAGTAGGGTGGGCACAGATACGCAGTATTTT. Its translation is CSASRVGTDTQYF.

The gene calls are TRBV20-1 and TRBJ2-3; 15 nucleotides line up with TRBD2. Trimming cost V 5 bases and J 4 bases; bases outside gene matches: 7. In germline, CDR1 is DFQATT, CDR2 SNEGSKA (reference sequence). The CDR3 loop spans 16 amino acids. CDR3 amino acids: CSASPGLAGGSDTQYF. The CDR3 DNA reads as TGCAGTGCTTCACCCGGACTAGCGGGAGGGTCAGATACGCAGTATTTT.

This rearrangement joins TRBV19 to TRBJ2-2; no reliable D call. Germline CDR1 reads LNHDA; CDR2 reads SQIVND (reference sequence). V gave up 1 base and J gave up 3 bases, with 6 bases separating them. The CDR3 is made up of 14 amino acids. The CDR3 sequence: CASSIATDTGELFF. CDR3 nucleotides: TGTGCCAGTAGTATAGCTACAGACACCGGGGAGCTGTTTTTT.

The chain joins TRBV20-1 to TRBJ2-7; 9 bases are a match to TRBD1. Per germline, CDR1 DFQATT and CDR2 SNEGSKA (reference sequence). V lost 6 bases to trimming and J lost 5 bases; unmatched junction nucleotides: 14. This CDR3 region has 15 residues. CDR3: CSAVRATGTGNEQYV. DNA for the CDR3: TGCAGTGCAGTCAGGGCTACCGGGACAGGGAACGAGCAGTACGTC.

CDR3 nucleotide sequence: TGTGCCAGCAGTTTAGCCGGGACAGGGGTCGGTGGCTACACCTTC. This codes for CASSLAGTGVGGYTF. This chain uses TRBV28 with TRBJ1-2, with TRBD1 matching over 10 bases. The CDR3 has 15 residues. The trim removed 2 bases at V and 7 bases at J, leaving 7 bases unmatched. Germline CDR1 reads MDHEN; CDR2 reads SYDVKM.

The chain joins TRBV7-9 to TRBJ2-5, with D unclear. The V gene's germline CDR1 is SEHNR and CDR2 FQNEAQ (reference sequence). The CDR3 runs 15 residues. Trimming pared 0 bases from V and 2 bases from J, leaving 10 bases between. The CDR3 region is CASSLAAGRQETQYF. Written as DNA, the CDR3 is TGTGCCAGCAGCTTAGCGGCAGGAAGACAAGAGACCCAGTACTTC.

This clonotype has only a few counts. The DNA for the CDR3 is TGTGCCAGCAGCCCAACGGACAGGCTAAATGAAAAACTGTTTTTT. Translation: CASSPTDRLNEKLFF. The chain couples TRBV7-7 to TRBJ1-4; 7 positions agree with TRBD1. Germline values: CDR1 SSHAT, CDR2 FNYEAQ (reference sequence). The CDR3 extends over 15 amino acids. J was trimmed by 5 bases and V by 5 bases; bases with no gene match: 8.

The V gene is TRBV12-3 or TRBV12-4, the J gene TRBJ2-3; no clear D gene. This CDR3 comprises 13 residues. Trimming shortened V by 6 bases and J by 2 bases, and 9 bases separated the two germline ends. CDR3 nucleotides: TGTGCCAGCAGGAGAATGACCACAGATACGCAGTATTTT. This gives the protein CASRRMTTDTQYF.

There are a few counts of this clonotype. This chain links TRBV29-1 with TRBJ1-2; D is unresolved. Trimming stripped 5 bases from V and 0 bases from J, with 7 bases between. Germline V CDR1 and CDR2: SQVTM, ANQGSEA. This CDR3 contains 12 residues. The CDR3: CSVYSTNYGYTF. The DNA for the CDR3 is TGCAGCGTTTACAGTACTAACTATGGCTACACCTTC.

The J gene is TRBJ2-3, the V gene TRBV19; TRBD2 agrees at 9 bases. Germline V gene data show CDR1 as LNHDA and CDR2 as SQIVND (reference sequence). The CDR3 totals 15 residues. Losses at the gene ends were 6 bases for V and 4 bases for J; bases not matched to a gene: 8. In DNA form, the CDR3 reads TGTGCCAGTAGCGCCCCGGGACTAGCATCAGATACGCAGTATTTT. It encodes CASSAPGLASDTQYF.

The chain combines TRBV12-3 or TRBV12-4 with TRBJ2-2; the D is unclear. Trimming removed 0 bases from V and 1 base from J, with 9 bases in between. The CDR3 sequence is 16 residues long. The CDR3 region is CASSLALGRNTGELFF. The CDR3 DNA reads TGTGCCAGCAGTTTAGCGCTGGGTCGGAACACCGGGGAGCTGTTTTTT.

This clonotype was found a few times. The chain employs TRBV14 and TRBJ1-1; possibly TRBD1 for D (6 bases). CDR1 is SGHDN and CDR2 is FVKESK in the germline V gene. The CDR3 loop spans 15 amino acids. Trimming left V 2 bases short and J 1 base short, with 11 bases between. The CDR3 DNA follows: TGTGCCAGCAGCCAATCGGTGACAGGGAACACTGAAGCTTTCTTT. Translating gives CASSQSVTGNTEAFF. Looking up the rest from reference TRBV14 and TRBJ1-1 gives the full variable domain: EAGVTQFPSHSVIEKGQTVTLRCDPISGHDNLYWYRRVMGKEIKFLLHFVKESKQDESGMPNNRFLAERTGGTYSTLKVQPAELEDSGVYFCASSQSVTGNTEAFFGQGTRLTVV.

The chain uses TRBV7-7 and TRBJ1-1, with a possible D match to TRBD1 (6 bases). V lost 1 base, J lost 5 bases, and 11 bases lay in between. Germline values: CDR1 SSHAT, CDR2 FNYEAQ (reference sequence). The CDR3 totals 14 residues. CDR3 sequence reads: CASSLGGGQTEAFF. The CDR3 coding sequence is TGTGCCAGCAGCTTAGGGGGTGGACAGACTGAAGCTTTCTTT.

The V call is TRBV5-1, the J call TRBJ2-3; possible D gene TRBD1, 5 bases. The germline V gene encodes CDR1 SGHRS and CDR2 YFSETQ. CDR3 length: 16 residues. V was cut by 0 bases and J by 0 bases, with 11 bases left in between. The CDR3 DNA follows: TGCGCCAGCAGCTTGGGGGGCAGCCCTAGCACAGATACGCAGTATTTT. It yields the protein CASSLGGSPSTDTQYF.

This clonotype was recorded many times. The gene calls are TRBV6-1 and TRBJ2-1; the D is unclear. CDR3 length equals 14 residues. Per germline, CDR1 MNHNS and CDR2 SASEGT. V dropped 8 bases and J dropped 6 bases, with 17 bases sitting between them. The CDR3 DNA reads TGTGCCAGCGGCCCCTTATGGGGTATCAATGAGCAGTTCTTC. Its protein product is CASGPLWGINEQFF.

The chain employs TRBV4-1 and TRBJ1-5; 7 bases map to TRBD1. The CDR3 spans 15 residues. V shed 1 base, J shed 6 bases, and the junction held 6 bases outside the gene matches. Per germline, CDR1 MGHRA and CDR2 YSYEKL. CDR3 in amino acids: CASSQGGGWVQPQHF. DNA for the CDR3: TGCGCCAGCAGCCAAGGAGGGGGCTGGGTTCAGCCCCAGCATTTT.

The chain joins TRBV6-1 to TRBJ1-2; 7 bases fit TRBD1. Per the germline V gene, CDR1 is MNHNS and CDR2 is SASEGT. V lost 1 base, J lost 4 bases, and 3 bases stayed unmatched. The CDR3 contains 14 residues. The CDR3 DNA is TGTGCCAGCAGTGAAGTTGGGACAGCCTATGGCTACACCTTC. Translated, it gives CASSEVGTAYGYTF.

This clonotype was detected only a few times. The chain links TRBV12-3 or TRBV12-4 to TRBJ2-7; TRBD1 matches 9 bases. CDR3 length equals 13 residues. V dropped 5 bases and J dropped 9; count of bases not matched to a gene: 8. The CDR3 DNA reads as TGTGCCAGCAGTCCGGGACAGGGAGGAGCGCAGTACTTC. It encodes CASSPGQGGAQYF.

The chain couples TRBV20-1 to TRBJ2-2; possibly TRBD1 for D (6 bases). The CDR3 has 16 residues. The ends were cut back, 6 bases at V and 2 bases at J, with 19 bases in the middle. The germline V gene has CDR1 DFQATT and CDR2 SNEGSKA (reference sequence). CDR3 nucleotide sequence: TGCAGTGCGAGGACGGGGACATCGAGTAACACCGGGGAGCTGTTTTTT. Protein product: CSARTGTSSNTGELFF.